These 10 T cell receptor beta chains originate from one sample sequenced in a study of neurological immune-mediated disorders. TCRdb used MiXCR to reprocess the 5' RACE reads, holding one entry per CDR3 protein. This sample has roughly 90,000 distinct CDR3 sequences, with around 3.4% found just once. Sample: PBMCs. The receptor source for this set is a woman aged 45 to 65 with multiple sclerosis.

This clonotype has ten or more counts. The chain links TRBV10-3 to TRBJ1-4; D call uncertain. This CDR3 region has 14 residues. Germline V gene sequence: CDR1 ENHRY, CDR2 SYGVKD. The V gene lost 4 bases and the J gene lost 6 bases, with 12 bases spanning the gap. As DNA, the CDR3 is TGTGCCATCAGTGGATCCGGGATGTATGAAAAACTGTTTTTT. Translation: CAISGSGMYEKLFF.

In this sample, this clonotype turned up many times. CDR3 nucleotides: TGCGCCAGCAGCCGACACCCCGGAGGGACGGGAGAGACCCAGTACTTC. Protein product: CASSRHPGGTGETQYF. The chain uses TRBV4-3 and TRBJ2-5; D is perhaps TRBD2 (6 bases). Germline V CDR1 and CDR2: LGHNA, YSLEER. The V end was cut by 4 bases, the J end by 4 bases, with 19 bases between. The CDR3 extends over 16 amino acids.

This clonotype came up many times. The CDR3 sequence is CASSTSGTGGTEAFF. CDR3 DNA: TGTGCCAGCAGCACATCCGGGACAGGGGGCACTGAAGCTTTCTTT. This rearrangement joins TRBV7-9 to TRBJ1-1, with 11 bases fitting TRBD1. Germline V gene data show CDR1 as SEHNR and CDR2 as FQNEAQ (reference sequence). The CDR3 is 15 amino acids. V trimming: 5 bases; J trimming: 4 bases; junction bases outside the gene matches: 6.

In this sample, this clonotype turned up many times. The chain uses TRBV9 and TRBJ2-5; either TRBD1 or TRBD2 may supply D (5 bases each). The V and J ends lost 3 bases and 0 bases respectively, with 12 bases between them. The CDR3 sequence is 15 residues long. CDR1 is SGDLS, CDR2 YYNGEE, per germline. The CDR3 sequence: CASSAGTGHQETQYF. The DNA of the CDR3 is TGTGCCAGCAGCGCCGGGACGGGACACCAAGAGACCCAGTACTTC. Filled out from reference TRBV9 and TRBJ2-5, the complete variable domain reads DSGVTQTPKHLITATGQRVTLRCSPRSGDLSVYWYQQSLDQGLQFLIQYYNGEERAKGNILERFSAQQFPDLHSELNLSSLELGDSALYFCASSAGTGHQETQYFGPGTRLLVL.

The sample holds many counts of this clonotype. The CDR3 DNA sequence: TGTGCCATCACAGACAAGAACACTGAAGCTTTCTTT. This encodes CAITDKNTEAFF. The chain employs TRBV10-3 and TRBJ1-1; D uncertain. Germline V gives CDR1 ENHRY, CDR2 SYGVKD. The CDR3 totals 12 residues. The V end lost 7 bases, the J end lost 1 base, and 7 bases lay between the germline ends.

Ten or more counts support this clonotype. J is TRBJ2-3 and V is TRBV5-1, with TRBD2 as a possible D gene (5 bases). The CDR3 has 15 amino acids. The V gene's germline CDR1 is SGHRS and CDR2 YFSETQ. Between the trimmed V and J ends, which lost 4 bases and 2 bases, there was a span of 14 bases. CDR3 in DNA: TGCGCCAGCAGCGCTAGCCCCCCTCCCACAGATACGCAGTATTTT. Amino acid sequence: CASSASPPPTDTQYF.

This clonotype has at least ten counts. This chain joins TRBV6-5 and TRBJ2-5; 7 nucleotides match TRBD2. V was clipped by 6 bases and J by 5 bases; unmatched bases: 3. The CDR3 length is 12 residues. CDR1 and CDR2 (germline): MNHEY, SVGAGI. The CDR3 coding sequence is TGTGCCAGCAGACGGGGGGATGAGACCCAGTACTTC. Translated: CASRRGDETQYF.

This clonotype was seen only a few times. This may stem from a read error, because a much larger clone lies one nucleotide away. The V and J genes are TRBV6-2 or TRBV6-3 and TRBJ2-2; D is ambiguous. The CDR3 is made up of 12 amino acids. Per germline, CDR1 MNHEY and CDR2 SVGEGT. Here the CDR3 reads CDSSYSNGELFF. The DNA of the CDR3 is TGTGACAGCAGTTACTCGAACGGGGAGCTGTTTTTT.

This clonotype has a handful of counts. Possible read error: a much larger clone is one base away. The V and J genes are TRBV5-1 and TRBJ2-3; D is perhaps TRBD2 (6 bases). Germline V CDR1 and CDR2: SGHRS, YFSETQ. Trimming pared 4 bases from V and 5 bases from J, leaving 14 bases between. This CDR3 has 14 residues. As DNA, the CDR3 is TGCGCCAGCAGCCCCTATCGGGGGAAAGATACGCAGTATTTT. This gives the protein CASSPYRGKDTQYF.

This clonotype was observed at least ten times. This chain connects TRBV6-6 to TRBJ2-1, with D perhaps assigned TRBD1 or TRBD2 (7 bases each). Trimming cost V 7 bases and J 1 base, with 14 bases left between them. Germline assignment: CDR1 MNHNY and CDR2 SVGAGI (reference sequence). This CDR3 region has 15 residues. The CDR3 region is CASTGQGGSYNEQFF. In DNA, the CDR3 is TGTGCCAGCACCGGTCAGGGGGGGTCCTACAATGAGCAGTTCTTC.